These 8 T cell receptor beta chains share one sample of origin, sequenced in a study of shared clonotypes between healthy human individuals. Produced via immunoSEQ multiplex PCR; TCRdb's table is partial and in-frame only. The sample holds under 600,000 clones, around 80% seen once. Sequenced: PBMCs. These receptors came from a woman aged 40 to 50 in good health. Some clones in this sample may be carry-over from other donors' samples.

The chain employs TRBV9 and TRBJ2-7; 8 bases are shared with TRBD2. This CDR3 comprises 16 residues. V lost 0 bases and J lost 2; bases outside the gene matches: 7. CDR1 and CDR2 from the germline V gene are SGDLS and YYNGEE. The CDR3 loop reads CASSVGLAGAPYEQYF. CDR3 nucleotides: TGTGCCAGCAGCGTAGGGCTAGCGGGTGCCCCCTACGAGCAGTACTTC.

The chain has TRBV30 and TRBJ2-3; TRBD2 might be the D (5 bases). Germline V gives CDR1 GTSNPN, CDR2 SVGIG (reference sequence). Trimming removed 8 bases at V and 5 bases at J, with 14 bases between. This CDR3 has 12 amino acids. Here the CDR3 DNA reads TGTGCCCGGACGACCGGGATAGATACGCAGTATTTT. Translation: CARTTGIDTQYF.

The gene calls are TRBV7-2 and TRBJ2-7, with TRBD1 as a possible D gene (6 bases). The V end was cut by 1 base, the J end by 0 bases, with 10 bases between. Germline V gene sequence: CDR1 SGHTA, CDR2 FQGNSA. The CDR3 runs 15 residues. CDR3 DNA sequence: TGTGCCAGCAGCTTAGACAGGGAGAGCTCCTACGAGCAGTACTTC. It yields the protein CASSLDRESSYEQYF.

This CDR3 reads CASSSWGISNQPQHF. CDR3 bases: TGTGCCAGCAGCTCTTGGGGCATTAGCAATCAGCCCCAGCATTTT. The J gene is TRBJ1-5, the V gene TRBV5-6; tentative D call: TRBD1 (5 bases). Germline values: CDR1 SGHDT, CDR2 YYEEEE. The CDR3 runs 15 residues. The ends were cut back, 3 bases at V and 0 bases at J, with 10 bases in the middle. Full variable domain (missing parts from reference TRBV5-6 and TRBJ1-5): DAGVTQSPTHLIKTRGQQVTLRCSPKSGHDTVSWYQQALGQGPQFIFQYYEEEERQRGNFPDRFSGHQFPNYSSELNVNALLLGDSALYLCASSSWGISNQPQHFGDGTRLSIL.

The V call is TRBV7-8, the J call TRBJ2-1; possible D gene TRBD2, 6 bases. The CDR3 extends over 15 amino acids. Germline CDR1 and CDR2: SGHVS and FQNEAQ. V was cut by 1 base and J by 8 bases, with 15 bases left in between. The chain's CDR3 is CASSLEGTLPDEQFF. The CDR3 bases are TGTGCCAGCAGCTTAGAGGGGACTCTTCCAGATGAGCAGTTCTTC.

This chain links TRBV5-1 with TRBJ2-3, with 13 bases identical to TRBD2. The CDR3 sequence is 16 residues long. Trimming took 3 bases from V and 9 from J; bases not matched to a gene: 10. From germline, CDR1 is SGHRS and CDR2 YFSETQ. The CDR3 here is CASSSAGTSGTGTQYF. The CDR3 region has the DNA TGCGCCAGCAGCTCCGCGGGGACTAGCGGGACGGGGACGCAGTATTTT.

The V gene is TRBV7-2, the J gene TRBJ2-2, with TRBD2 matching 10 bases. The V gene end was trimmed by 1 base and the J gene end by 4 bases; junction bases not matched to a gene: 6. The CDR3 spans 17 residues. CDR1 and CDR2 (germline): SGHTA, FQGNSA. CDR3 DNA: TGTGCCAGCAGCTTAGGACTAGCGGGTTTGACCACCGGGGAGCTGTTTTTT. It codes for CASSLGLAGLTTGELFF.

This rearrangement joins TRBV28 to TRBJ2-1; TRBD1 or TRBD2 may be the D gene (5 bases each). The CDR3 has 15 amino acids. Germline values: CDR1 MDHEN, CDR2 SYDVKM. Trimming stripped 8 bases from V and 5 bases from J, with 19 bases between. CDR3 DNA: TGTGCCAGCCGCGGGTCTGGACACCAAAACAATGAGCAGTTCTTC. It codes for CASRGSGHQNNEQFF.